This is a list of T cell receptor beta chains from one sample in a study of T cell clonotyping in hematopoietic cell transplantation. Clones were sequenced by immunoSEQ multiplex PCR, and TCRdb holds only the in-frame ones, with some missing. The sample has some 17,000 clones, approximately 81% seen once; the top ten hold 3.5% to 5%. The sequences come from PBMCs, collected 100 days after allogeneic stem cell transplant. These receptors all come from a male patient between 55 and 70 years old who had an allogeneic stem cell transplant from a related donor, so the T cells may come from the graft donor. Some clones in this sample may be carry-over from other donors' samples. Each CDR3 is given with its conserved first and last residue. D genes are given only for firm matches. For some rows the clone size is stated as once, few or many, or as a class when expanded; others skip it.

11 . TRBJ1-3 TRBV20-1 . TGCAGTGCTAGAGACGGAAACACCATATATTTT CSARDGNTIYF
15 . TRBJ1-6 TRBV10-3 . TGTGCCACCTGCCCATTTTCCGAGGGAAGGTCACCCCTCCACTTT CATCPFSEGRSPLHF
14 . TRBJ1-1 TRBV5-1 TRBD1 TGCGCCAGCATCCTCGGGACAGGGAACACTGAAGCTTTCTTT CASILGTGNTEAFF
17 . TRBJ2-7 TRBV4-2 TRBD2 TGTGCCAGCAGCCAAGATCTAGCGGGGGAAATATGGCCCGAGCAGTACTTC CASSQDLAGEIWPEQYF
14 . TRBJ1-2 TRBV6-1 . TGTGCCAGCAGTGAAGTTTCGGCAGGGGAAGGCTACACCTTC CASSEVSAGEGYTF
14 . TRBJ1-1 TRBV6-1 TRBD1 TGTGCCAGCAGTGCCGACAGGGGCAACACTGAAGCTTTCTTT CASSADRGNTEAFF
13 . TRBJ2-3 TRBV6-4 . TGTGCCAGCAGTGAACTAGCCACAGATACGCAGTATTTT CASSELATDTQYF
15 . TRBJ2-3 TRBV30 TRBD2 TGTGCCTGGAGTGTAAAGCGGGGGGGTGGAGATACGCAGTATTTT CAWSVKRGGGDTQYF
14 . TRBJ1-5 TRBV7-2 . TGTGCCAGCAGCTTAGAACGCAACTATCAGCCCCAGCATTTT CASSLERNYQPQHF
17 once TRBJ2-5 TRBV7-2 TRBD1 TGTGCCAGCAGCTTAGCCCCCTCACAGGGGGCACTGGAGACCCAGTACTTC CASSLAPSQGALETQYF
16 . TRBJ1-5 TRBV28 TRBD1 TGTGCCAGTTTGCGGGGGACAGTTGTTAGCAATCAGCCCCAGCATTTT CASLRGTVVSNQPQHF
13 . TRBJ1-2 TRBV7-6 . TGTGCCAGCAGCTTCGGGACGATGGATGGCTACACCTTC CASSFGTMDGYTF